These 13 T cell receptor beta chains originate from one sample sequenced in a study of T cell responses to AZD1222 COVID-19 vaccine. Clones were read by immunoSEQ multiplex PCR, and TCRdb kept only the in-frame ones, dropping some. The data show 88,000 or so clones, 85% to 90% seen once. Material: peripheral blood, obtained 28 days after the second AZD1222 dose. These receptors came from an adult who received the AZD1222 COVID-19 vaccine.

Only one count was recorded for this clone. The chain carries TRBV5-5 and TRBJ1-1, with D hard to call. Germline loops: CDR1 SGHKS, CDR2 YYEKEE (reference sequence). This CDR3 is built from 16 residues. The germline V and J ends were trimmed by 4 bases and 0 bases, with 16 bases remaining between them. In DNA form, the CDR3 reads TGTGCCAGCAGCCCCCAGGTACAAGCCCTGAACACTGAAGCTTTCTTT. It is translated as CASSPQVQALNTEAFF.

This clone was counted once. The chain links TRBV5-1 to TRBJ2-2; D gene unclear. The V end was cut by 4 bases, the J end by 2 bases, with 18 bases between. CDR3 length: 17 residues. The germline V gene has CDR1 SGHRS and CDR2 YFSETQ. The CDR3 region is CASSPGVAQTNTGELFF. CDR3 bases: TGCGCCAGCAGCCCTGGGGTGGCGCAAACAAACACCGGGGAGCTGTTTTTT.

The V gene is TRBV7-2, the J gene TRBJ1-5; tentative D call: TRBD1 (5 bases). Germline values: CDR1 SGHTA, CDR2 FQGNSA. The CDR3 is 15 amino acids. The germline V and J ends were trimmed by 1 base and 11 bases, with 18 bases remaining between them. This chain's CDR3 is CASSLGLAFGGTQHF. CDR3 nucleotides: TGTGCCAGCAGCTTAGGTTTGGCATTCGGGGGGACCCAGCATTTT.

This chain uses TRBV7-9 with TRBJ1-2; no clear D gene. Trimming removed 2 bases from V and 2 bases from J, with 6 bases in between. Germline V gene lookup returns CDR1 SEHNR and CDR2 FQNEAQ (reference sequence). CDR3 length: 13 amino acids. This CDR3 reads CASSLQDNYGYTF. CDR3 nucleotide sequence: TGTGCCAGCAGCTTACAGGACAACTATGGCTACACCTTC. The complete variable domain, with remaining parts taken from reference TRBV7-9 and TRBJ1-2, reads DTGVSQNPRHKITKRGQNVTFRCDPISEHNRLYWYRQTLGQGPEFLTYFQNEAQLEKSRLLSDRFSAERPKGSFSTLEIQRTEQGDSAMYLCASSLQDNYGYTFGSGTRLTVV.

The chain has TRBV3-1 (or the pseudogene TRBV3-2) and TRBJ2-5; D is perhaps TRBD1 (6 bases). Germline V gene lookup returns CDR1 LGHDT and CDR2 YNNKEL (reference sequence). Trimming took off 4 bases at V and 5 bases at J, with 11 bases between the two ends. This CDR3 region has 13 residues. The CDR3 spells CASSRDITETQYF. CDR3 nucleotides: TGTGCCAGCAGCCGGGACATTACGGAGACCCAGTACTTC.

V gene TRBV2 combines with J gene TRBJ2-1, with a weak D call TRBD2 (7 bases). The V and J ends lost 4 bases and 9 bases respectively, with 25 bases between them. The CDR3 covers 17 residues. Looked up from germline, CDR1 is SNHLY and CDR2 is FYNNEI. The CDR3 DNA reads as TGTGCCAGCAGTGGGTTAGGGGGGGGGACCTCTACGGGTGAGCAGTTCTTC. It is translated as CASSGLGGGTSTGEQFF.

J is TRBJ1-3 and V is TRBV18; D ambiguous. Germline V lookup: CDR1 KGHSH, CDR2 LQKENI. This CDR3 has 16 amino acids. Between the trimmed V and J ends, which lost 3 bases and 1 base, there was a span of 13 bases. CDR3 DNA: TGTGCCAGCTCACCCCGGGAGGATCAATCTGGAAACACCATATATTTT. This sequence encodes CASSPREDQSGNTIYF.

The chain couples TRBV3-1 (or the pseudogene TRBV3-2) to TRBJ1-1; D possibly corresponds to TRBD1 (5 bases). CDR1 LGHDT and CDR2 YNNKEL come from the germline V gene (reference sequence). Trimming removed 3 bases from V and 1 base from J, with 9 bases in between. The CDR3 extends over 14 amino acids. CDR3 sequence (DNA): TGTGCCAGCAGCCAGGGACTGCGGAACACTGAAGCTTTCTTT. Amino acid sequence: CASSQGLRNTEAFF.

This clone came up a few times. The chain employs TRBV18 and TRBJ1-5; the D gene is possibly TRBD1 (5 bases). Germline CDR1 and CDR2: KGHSH and LQKENI. The CDR3 extends over 14 amino acids. Deletions cut 8 bases from V and 10 bases from J, with 21 bases between. This CDR3 is CASASRGEGQPQHF. In nucleotides, the CDR3 is TGTGCCAGCGCATCCCGGGGGGAGGGGCAACCCCAGCATTTT. The full variable domain, completed using reference TRBV18 and TRBJ1-5, is NAGVMQNPRHLVRRRGQEARLRCSPMKGHSHVYWYRQLPEEGLKFMVYLQKENIIDESGMPKERFSAEFPKEGPSILRIQQVVRGDSAAYFCASASRGEGQPQHFGDGTRLSIL.

The CDR3 DNA sequence: TGTGCCAGCAGTGCAATCTCTCACACAGATACGCAGTATTTT. Its translation: CASSAISHTDTQYF. J is TRBJ2-3 and V is TRBV2; D uncertain. The CDR3 covers 14 residues. The V and J ends lost 4 bases and 2 bases respectively, with 10 bases between them. CDR1 is SNHLY and CDR2 is FYNNEI in the germline V gene.

The J gene is TRBJ1-1, the V gene TRBV5-5; 8 positions match TRBD1. From germline, CDR1 is SGHKS and CDR2 YYEKEE (reference sequence). The CDR3 consists of 18 residues. With 0 bases clipped from V and 4 bases from J, the junction kept 14 bases outside the gene matches. The CDR3 coding sequence is TGTGCCAGCAGCTTGGTAGTTTTTATTGGACAGGGCCTCACTGAAGCTTTCTTT. It codes for CASSLVVFIGQGLTEAFF.

The rearrangement uses TRBV7-8 and TRBJ1-4; D gene ambiguous. The CDR3 contains 12 residues. CDR1 and CDR2 (germline): SGHVS, FQNEAQ. V was shortened by 0 bases and J by 11 bases, with 7 bases between the two germline ends. CDR3 sequence reads: CASSLASRKLFF. CDR3 coding DNA: TGTGCCAGCAGCTTAGCCAGCCGTAAACTGTTTTTT.

This chain connects TRBV6-5 to TRBJ1-3, with D perhaps TRBD1 (5 bases). V lost 7 bases to trimming and J lost 0 bases, with 13 bases between them. The germline CDR1 and CDR2 sequences are MNHEY and SVGAGI. CDR3 length: 15 residues. The CDR3 loop reads CASTLGRFSGNTIYF. For the CDR3, the DNA is TGTGCCAGCACCTTGGGACGGTTCTCTGGAAACACCATATATTTT.